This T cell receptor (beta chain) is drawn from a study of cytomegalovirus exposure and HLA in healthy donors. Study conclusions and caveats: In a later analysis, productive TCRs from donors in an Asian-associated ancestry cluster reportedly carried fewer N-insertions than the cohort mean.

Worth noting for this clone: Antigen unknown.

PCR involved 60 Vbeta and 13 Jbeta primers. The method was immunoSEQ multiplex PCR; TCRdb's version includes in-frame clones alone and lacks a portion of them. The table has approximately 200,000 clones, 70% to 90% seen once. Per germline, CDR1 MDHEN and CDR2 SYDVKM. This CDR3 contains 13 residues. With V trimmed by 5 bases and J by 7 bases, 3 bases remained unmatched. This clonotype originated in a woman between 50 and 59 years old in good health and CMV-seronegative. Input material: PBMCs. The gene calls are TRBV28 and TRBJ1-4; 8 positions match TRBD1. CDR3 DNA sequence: TGTGCCAGCAGTCCAGGGGGCGGTGAAAAACTGTTTTTT. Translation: CASSPGGGEKLFF.